This passage covers 10 T cell receptor beta chains from one sample sequenced in a study of blood T cell repertoires in COVID-19. Profiling relied on immunoSEQ multiplex PCR, and the TCRdb table lists in-frame clones only, not all of them. Of fewer than 250,000 clones in the sample, about 88% were seen once. Material: peripheral blood. The receptor set was obtained from a woman aged 60 to 75 with acute or convalescent COVID-19.

The J gene is TRBJ1-1, the V gene TRBV7-2; perhaps TRBD1 as D (6 bases). The CDR3 consists of 13 residues. Trimming took 3 bases from V and 3 from J, leaving 8 bases between them. Germline-derived CDR1 and CDR2 are SGHTA and FQGNSA. The CDR3 DNA sequence: TGTGCCAGCAGCTTCAACAGGGACACTGAAGCTTTCTTT. It is translated as CASSFNRDTEAFF. Together with reference TRBV7-2 and TRBJ1-1, the CDR3 gives the full variable domain: GAGVSQSPSNKVTEKGKDVELRCDPISGHTALYWYRQSLGQGLEFLIYFQGNSAPDKSGLPSDRFSAERTGGSVSTLTIQRTQQEDSAVYLCASSFNRDTEAFFGQGTRLTVV.

This sequence joins TRBV11-2 and TRBJ2-2, with TRBD2 matching over 11 bases. Germline values: CDR1 SGHAT, CDR2 FQNNGV. The CDR3 is 17 amino acids. Trimming removed 3 bases from V and 0 bases from J; junction bases left unmatched: 3. The DNA of the CDR3 is TGTGCCAGCAGCTTCCTAGCGGGGGGCACGAACACCGGGGAGCTGTTTTTT. Translation gives CASSFLAGGTNTGELFF.

The chain's CDR3 is CASSGQGGDTQYF. CDR3 bases: TGTGCCAGTAGTGGGCAGGGGGGCGATACGCAGTATTTT. V and J are TRBV19 and TRBJ2-3, with a weak D call TRBD1 (7 bases). Trimming pared 5 bases from V and 6 bases from J, leaving 12 bases between. In germline, CDR1 is LNHDA, CDR2 SQIVND (reference sequence). CDR3 length: 13 residues. Filled out from reference TRBV19 and TRBJ2-3, the complete variable domain reads DGGITQSPKYLFRKEGQNVTLSCEQNLNHDAMYWYRQDPGQGLRLIYYSQIVNDFQKGDIAEGYSVSREKKESFPLTVTSAQKNPTAFYLCASSGQGGDTQYFGPGTRLTVL.

This clone was observed a single time. This chain links TRBV7-8 with TRBJ2-1, with unresolved D. CDR1 and CDR2 (germline): SGHVS, FQNEAQ. The CDR3 has 17 residues. V was cut by 1 base and J by 0 bases, with 13 bases left in between. In nucleotides, the CDR3 is TGTGCCAGCAGCTTAGGCCCACGCGGCAGCTCCTACAATGAGCAGTTCTTC. Translation: CASSLGPRGSSYNEQFF. The full variable domain, in which reference TRBV7-8 and TRBJ2-1 provide the parts outside the CDR3, is GAGVSQSPRYKVAKRGQDVALRCDPISGHVSLFWYQQALGQGPEFLTYFQNEAQLDKSGLPSDRFFAERPEGSVSTLKIQRTQQEDSAVYLCASSLGPRGSSYNEQFFGPGTRLTVL.

Concerning this clone itself: Different DNA sequences within this sample yield the same CDR3. The CDR3 region is CASSLAGTGAYGYTF. The CDR3 nucleotides read TGTGCCAGCAGCTTGGCCGGGACAGGGGCCTATGGCTACACCTTC. The chain combines TRBV7-9 with TRBJ1-2; 10 positions agree with TRBD1. Germline CDR1 is SEHNR and CDR2 is FQNEAQ (reference sequence). This CDR3 comprises 15 residues. Trimming took 3 bases from V and 4 from J; bases not matched to a gene: 5. Full variable domain (missing parts from reference TRBV7-9 and TRBJ1-2): DTGVSQNPRHKITKRGQNVTFRCDPISEHNRLYWYRQTLGQGPEFLTYFQNEAQLEKSRLLSDRFSAERPKGSFSTLEIQRTEQGDSAMYLCASSLAGTGAYGYTFGSGTRLTVV.

This chain joins TRBV7-6 and TRBJ2-1; 8 bases line up with TRBD2. The CDR3 extends over 18 amino acids. V gave up 1 base and J gave up 0 bases; unmatched junction bases: 8. Germline-derived CDR1 and CDR2 are SGHVS and FNYEAQ. CDR3 protein: CASSLDVSGSFSYNEQFF. The CDR3 nucleotides read TGTGCCAGCAGCTTAGATGTGAGCGGGAGTTTCTCCTACAATGAGCAGTTCTTC.

The V call is TRBV11-2, the J call TRBJ2-7; tentative D call: TRBD1 (5 bases). Germline CDR1 SGHAT, CDR2 FQNNGV. The CDR3 totals 14 residues. Trimming removed 1 base at V and 6 bases at J, with 13 bases between. The CDR3, as DNA: TGTGCCAGCAGCTTAGGAGGTCAGGGTCGCGAGCAGTACTTC. It is translated as CASSLGGQGREQYF.

This clone was observed a single time. The V and J genes are TRBV5-4 and TRBJ2-2, with a possible D match to TRBD2 (6 bases). This CDR3 region has 16 residues. The germline V gene has CDR1 SGHNT and CDR2 YYREEE (reference sequence). V dropped 5 bases and J dropped 1 base, with 15 bases sitting between them. Here the CDR3 reads CASSQGAGLNTGELFF. CDR3 coding DNA: TGTGCCAGCAGTCAAGGAGCGGGCTTGAACACCGGGGAGCTGTTTTTT.

This clone showed up just once. The genes are TRBV5-6 and TRBJ1-1, with 8 positions matching TRBD1. This CDR3 spans 15 amino acids. Germline values: CDR1 SGHDT, CDR2 YYEEEE. The trim removed 0 bases at V and 5 bases at J, leaving 6 bases unmatched. The CDR3 loop reads CASSLAVRGRTEAFF. CDR3 nucleotide sequence: TGTGCCAGCAGCTTGGCCGTCAGGGGGCGTACTGAAGCTTTCTTT.

This clone appeared a single time. CDR3 in DNA: TGTGCCAGCAGCCGGAGGGCGGGGGGGAATCAGCCCCAGCATTTT. This codes for CASSRRAGGNQPQHF. V is TRBV28 and J is TRBJ1-5; D may be TRBD1 (5 bases). The V gene's germline CDR1 is MDHEN and CDR2 SYDVKM. The CDR3 contains 15 residues. The V gene lost 6 bases and the J gene lost 4 bases, with 16 bases spanning the gap.